This TCR beta chain is from a study of cytomegalovirus exposure and HLA in healthy donors. On this clone: Its cognate antigen is unknown.

60 Vbeta and 13 Jbeta primers were used in PCR. Generated by immunoSEQ multiplex PCR, the TCRdb table keeps only in-frame clones and is missing some. This table has 110,000 to 150,000 clones, about 75% appearing once. After removal of 2 bases from V and 2 bases from J, the junction contained 8 bases not matched to a gene. CDR1 is SGHVS and CDR2 is FNYEAQ in the germline V gene. This CDR3 region has 16 residues. Study observations and caveats: TRBV6-2, TRBV6-3 and other indistinguishable V segments were excluded. Common viral pathogens seemed, in a later analysis, to connect with several of the most significant clusters.

The specimen sequenced was PBMCs. The TCR originated in a man between 25 and 39 years old in good health and CMV-seronegative. The chain combines TRBV7-6 with TRBJ2-7; TRBD2 matches at 8 bases. In DNA form, the CDR3 reads TGTGCCAGCAGCTTAACCCCCAGCGGGGGTGCCTACGAGCAGTACTTC. It codes for CASSLTPSGGAYEQYF.